These T cell receptor beta chains were read from a single sample in a study of low-dose radiotherapy and immunotherapy resistance in tumors. TCRdb re-analysed the reads in MiXCR, keeping a single row per CDR3 protein. This sample has approximately 100,000 distinct CDR3 sequences, with less than 25% found just once. Specimen: PBMCs, collected after low-dose radiotherapy plus immunotherapy. These receptor sequences come from a male donor with prostate cancer. The CDR3 runs from the conserved cysteine through the conserved F or W. A D gene is named only where the DNA matches it firmly. Rows give clone size only sometimes, using once, few, many, or a class for an expanded clone.

length	V	size	J	D	CDR3	DNA
15	TRBV11-2	many	TRBJ2-3	.	CASSLYGLSTDTQYF	TGTGCCAGCAGCCTATACGGACTTAGCACAGATACGCAGTATTTT
12	TRBV30	many	TRBJ1-2	.	CAWSLQSTGYTF	TGTGCCTGGAGTCTACAGTCCACGGGCTACACCTTC
12	TRBV12-3/TRBV12-4	many	TRBJ1-5	.	CASSFSRQPQHF	TGTGCCAGCAGTTTTTCCCGTCAGCCCCAGCATTTT
15	TRBV18	many	TRBJ1-1	TRBD1	CASSQTGGLGTEAFF	TGTGCCAGCTCACAAACAGGGGGCCTGGGCACTGAAGCTTTCTTT
14	TRBV5-1	many	TRBJ2-1	TRBD2	CASTIAGGYNEQFF	TGCGCCAGCACCATAGCGGGGGGGTACAATGAGCAGTTCTTC
15	TRBV2	many	TRBJ2-3	TRBD2	CASKAGALSAATQYF	TGTGCCAGCAAAGCGGGGGCCCTCTCGGCTGCTACGCAGTATTTT
14	TRBV20-1	many	TRBJ2-3	.	CSARAGSSTDTQYF	TGCAGTGCTAGAGCAGGATCTAGCACAGATACGCAGTATTTT
15	TRBV3-1	many	TRBJ1-6	.	CASSQQGRSNSPLHF	TGTGCCAGCAGCCAACAGGGCAGATCCAATTCACCCCTCCACTTT
16	TRBV28	few	TRBJ2-1	TRBD2	CASSLVVAGTYNEQFF	TGTGCCAGCAGTTTGGTAGTAGCGGGGACCTACAATGAGCAGTTCTTC
11	TRBV5-6	many	TRBJ1-1	.	CASSLKSEAFF	TGTGCCAGCAGCTTGAAAAGTGAAGCTTTCTTT
16	TRBV9	many	TRBJ2-5	.	CASSTPSSGPGETQYF	TGTGCCAGCAGCACCCCTAGCTCAGGGCCCGGAGAGACCCAGTACTTC
16	TRBV11-2	.	TRBJ2-5	TRBD1	CASSLRTGPRQETQYF	TGTGCCAGCAGCTTAAGGACAGGGCCGCGGCAAGAGACCCAGTACTTC
15	TRBV11-1	.	TRBJ2-1	.	CASSHGVSTYNEQFF	TGTGCCAGCAGCCATGGGGTCTCTACCTACAATGAGCAGTTCTTC
18	TRBV20-1	many	TRBJ1-5	TRBD1	CSAVEEGGTGGRNQPQHF	TGCAGTGCCGTAGAAGAAGGCGGGACAGGGGGCCGGAATCAGCCCCAGCATTTT
16	TRBV27	many	TRBJ2-3	TRBD2	CASSLLAGAVADTQYF	TGTGCCAGCAGTTTACTAGCGGGGGCCGTTGCAGATACGCAGTATTTT
15	TRBV7-9	many	TRBJ2-5	.	CASSLGEVASETQYF	TGTGCCAGCAGCTTAGGCGAGGTCGCGTCTGAGACCCAGTACTTC
13	TRBV3-1	many	TRBJ1-1	.	CASSHNRVTEAFF	TGTGCCAGCAGCCACAACAGGGTCACTGAAGCTTTCTTT
12	TRBV30	many	TRBJ1-5	.	CAWSDSFQPQHF	TGTGCCTGGAGTGATTCCTTCCAGCCCCAGCATTTT
12	TRBV5-4	.	TRBJ1-6	.	CASSYRNSPLHF	TGTGCCAGCAGCTACCGAAATTCACCCCTCCACTTT
14	TRBV5-6	many	TRBJ2-7	TRBD2	CASSYTSGALEQYF	TGTGCCAGCAGCTACACTAGCGGGGCCCTCGAGCAGTACTTC
11	TRBV20-1	many	TRBJ1-1	.	CSVPGHLEAFF	TGCAGTGTCCCCGGCCACCTTGAAGCTTTCTTT
12	TRBV30	many	TRBJ1-1	.	CAWSRDNTEAFF	TGTGCCTGGAGTCGGGACAACACTGAAGCTTTCTTT
14	TRBV5-4	many	TRBJ1-3	.	CASSLPGTGNTIYF	TGTGCCAGCAGCTTGCCCGGGACTGGAAACACCATATATTTT
12	TRBV3-1	many	TRBJ1-2	.	CASSQAGYGYTF	TGTGCCAGCAGCCAAGCAGGTTATGGCTACACCTTC
18	TRBV20-1	many	TRBJ1-2	TRBD1	CSAPGQAGPWATNYGYTF	TGCAGTGCTCCTGGACAGGCGGGGCCATGGGCCACTAACTATGGCTACACCTTC
14	TRBV12-3/TRBV12-4	many	TRBJ1-2	.	CASSFVRAPWGYTF	TGTGCCAGCAGTTTTGTCAGGGCGCCTTGGGGCTACACCTTC
15	TRBV29-1	many	TRBJ2-3	TRBD2	CSVAKGAGGPDTQYF	TGCAGCGTGGCAAAGGGAGCGGGGGGCCCGGATACGCAGTATTTT
15	TRBV5-1	.	TRBJ2-5	.	CASSLAGRLQETQYF	TGCGCCAGCAGCTTGGCCGGGAGACTACAAGAGACCCAGTACTTC
16	TRBV24-1	many	TRBJ2-1	.	CATSDSGQAEYNEQFF	TGTGCCACCAGTGATTCCGGTCAGGCCGAATACAATGAGCAGTTCTTC